These T cell receptor beta chains were read from a single sample in a study of identifying expanded T cells in peripheral blood. The protocol was immunoSEQ multiplex PCR, while the TCRdb copy is restricted to in-frame clones and leaves out a portion. The table lists 50,000 to 60,000 clones, around four fifths of them singletons, with about a sixth in the top ten. The sample consisted of blood. The source of these receptors is a person aged 18-69 years in good health. Both conserved end residues are part of each CDR3. The order of the fields is clone size, V gene, CDR3 length, J gene, D gene, CDR3 protein, CDR3 DNA. The D gene is left open where the match is weak. The size entry is marked missing in some rows and otherwise reads once, few, many or a size class.

>NA|TRBV5-1|16|TRBJ2-5|TRBD1
CASSLQDRGSQETQYF
TGCGCCAGCAGCCTCCAGGACAGGGGTTCCCAAGAGACCCAGTACTTC
>NA|TRBV6-1|12|TRBJ2-3|NA
CASSRYTDTQYF
TGTGCCAGCAGTCGTTACACAGATACGCAGTATTTT
>NA|TRBV6-1|18|TRBJ2-1|NA
CASSVGTFGRTSVDEQFF
TGTGCCAGCAGTGTCGGGACTTTCGGACGGACCTCCGTCGATGAGCAGTTCTTC
>NA|TRBV4-1|16|TRBJ2-6|TRBD1
CASSSQQGTGANVLTF
TGCGCCAGCAGCTCCCAACAGGGGACTGGGGCCAACGTCCTGACTTTC
>NA|TRBV6-1|16|TRBJ1-1|NA
CASSEDLGLRSTEAFF
TGTGCCAGCAGTGAAGACCTGGGTCTTAGAAGCACTGAAGCTTTCTTT
>NA|TRBV29-1|15|TRBJ2-2|NA
CSVRESRGGTGELFF
TGCAGCGTGCGGGAGTCCAGGGGAGGCACCGGGGAGCTGTTTTTT
>NA|TRBV19|15|TRBJ1-1|NA
CASRELDRGSTEAFF
TGTGCCAGTAGAGAACTGGACAGAGGTAGCACTGAAGCTTTCTTT
>once|TRBV19|18|TRBJ1-1|TRBD1
CASSIYGTGGPGNTEAFF
TGTGCCAGTAGTATATACGGGACAGGGGGCCCTGGGAACACTGAAGCTTTCTTT
>NA|TRBV5-1|14|TRBJ1-2|NA
CASSLEGENYGYTF
TGCGCCAGCAGCTTGGAGGGTGAGAACTATGGCTACACCTTC
>once|TRBV15|14|TRBJ1-2|NA
CATSRDRLGSGYTF
TGTGCCACCAGCAGAGATCGTTTAGGGAGCGGCTACACCTTC
>NA|TRBV14|14|TRBJ1-2|NA
CASSQGWANYGYTF
TGTGCCAGCAGCCAAGGCTGGGCAAACTATGGCTACACCTTC
>NA|TRBV6-5|15|TRBJ1-4|TRBD1
CASSYGQGTNEKLFF
TGTGCCAGCAGTTACGGACAGGGGACTAATGAAAAACTGTTTTTT
>NA|TRBV30|13|TRBJ2-1|NA
CAWNVAWYNEQFF
TGTGCCTGGAACGTAGCCTGGTACAATGAGCAGTTCTTC
>NA|TRBV2|15|TRBJ2-1|NA
CASSELRVGYNEQFF
TGTGCCAGCAGTGAACTACGGGTCGGGTACAATGAGCAGTTCTTC
>NA|TRBV5-6|14|TRBJ2-3|TRBD2
CASSRLAGSDTQYF
TGTGCCAGCAGCCGTTTAGCGGGATCAGATACGCAGTATTTT
>once|TRBV29-1|14|TRBJ2-5|NA
CSVDRGARTETQYF
TGCAGCGTTGATCGGGGGGCGCGGACCGAGACCCAGTACTTC
>NA|TRBV9|15|TRBJ2-2|NA
CASSQGGVNTGELFF
TGTGCCAGCAGCCAAGGGGGGGTAAACACCGGGGAGCTGTTTTTT
>NA|TRBV27|18|TRBJ2-2|TRBD2
CASSLWASGSGSSGELFF
TGTGCCAGCAGTTTATGGGCTAGCGGGAGCGGGAGCTCCGGGGAGCTGTTTTTT
>NA|TRBV6-1|15|TRBJ1-5|NA
CASSDLRGTNQPQHF
TGTGCCAGCAGTGACCTTCGGGGGACCAATCAGCCCCAGCATTTT
>once|TRBV4-1|15|TRBJ2-7|TRBD1
CASSQEGQGTDEQYF
TGCGCCAGCAGCCAGGAGGGACAGGGTACGGACGAGCAGTACTTC
>once|TRBV4-3|15|TRBJ2-7|NA
CASSQGLADSYEQYF
TGCGCCAGCAGCCAAGGGTTAGCGGATTCCTACGAGCAGTACTTC
>few|TRBV28|13|TRBJ1-1|NA
CASSLWGAREAFF
TGTGCCAGCAGTTTATGGGGGGCGCGTGAAGCTTTCTTT
>NA|TRBV15|12|TRBJ1-1|NA
CATSRRDTEAFF
TGTGCCACCAGCAGAAGGGACACTGAAGCTTTCTTT
>NA|TRBV15|14|TRBJ2-3|NA
CATSRQPSTDTQYF
TGTGCCACCAGCAGACAACCTAGCACAGATACGCAGTATTTT
>NA|TRBV4-2|15|TRBJ1-3|NA
CASSQDRSGGNTIYF
TGTGCCAGCAGCCAAGACAGGTCGGGTGGAAACACCATATATTTT
>NA|TRBV30|15|TRBJ1-2|NA
CAWSAIGPSNYGYTF
TGTGCCTGGAGTGCAATCGGTCCTTCGAACTATGGCTACACCTTC
>once|TRBV21-1|15|TRBJ2-7|NA
CASSRRGTGEYEQYF
TGTGCCAGCAGCCGACGCGGGACAGGGGAGTACGAGCAGTACTTC
>few|TRBV2|13|TRBJ1-1|NA
CASGGEMNTEAFF
TGTGCCAGCGGGGGGGAGATGAACACTGAAGCTTTCTTT
>NA|TRBV7-9|14|TRBJ2-1|NA
CASSLRDADNEQFF
TGTGCCAGCAGCTTAAGGGACGCTGACAATGAGCAGTTCTTC
>NA|TRBV5-1|14|TRBJ2-5|TRBD2
CASSLAGAQETQYF
TGCGCCAGCAGCTTAGCGGGGGCTCAAGAGACCCAGTACTTC
>NA|TRBV29-1|11|TRBJ2-7|NA
CSVEEVYEQYF
TGCAGCGTTGAAGAGGTCTACGAGCAGTACTTC
>large|TRBV11-3|12|TRBJ2-3|NA
CASSSWQDTQYF
TGTGCCAGCAGCTCCTGGCAAGATACGCAGTATTTT
>NA|TRBV30|14|TRBJ1-2|TRBD1
CAWSGGTGDYGYTF
TGTGCCTGGAGTGGGGGGACAGGGGACTATGGCTACACCTTC
>NA|TRBV5-6|15|TRBJ2-2|NA
CASSFGQGTAGELFF
TGTGCCAGCAGCTTCGGGCAGGGGACGGCCGGGGAGCTGTTTTTT
>NA|TRBV19|17|TRBJ2-1|TRBD2
CASSSSHRRGGRNEQFF
TGTGCCAGTAGTTCCTCCCACCGGCGGGGGGGCCGGAATGAGCAGTTCTTC
>NA|TRBV27|14|TRBJ2-5|NA
CASRMAVQHQTQYF
TGTGCCAGCCGGATGGCGGTCCAGCATCAGACCCAGTACTTC